This TCR beta chain came from a study of blood T cell repertoires in COVID-19. Sequencing was performed with immunoSEQ multiplex PCR; in TCRdb, only in-frame clones are kept and a portion is missing. The data contain approximately 250,000 clones, 80% to 95% of them seen just once; the ten biggest clones take up 2.8%. The V gene's germline CDR1 is ENHRY and CDR2 SYGVKD. CDR3 length: 15 residues. V lost 3 bases, J lost 7 bases, and 16 bases lay in between. The TCR sequence derives from a man aged 35 to 55 who had been exposed to COVID-19. Specimen: PBMCs or T cells enriched from blood (not recorded which). The rearrangement uses TRBV10-3 and TRBJ1-5; D is perhaps TRBD1 (6 bases). The CDR3 nucleotides read TGTGCCATCAGTGACCAGGGACTAGGGGGGCAGCCCCAGCATTTT. Amino acids: CAISDQGLGGQPQHF.